This T cell receptor (beta chain) derives from a study of shared clonotypes between healthy human individuals. Some clones are missing from TCRdb's copy, which holds only in-frame ones; the method was immunoSEQ multiplex PCR. Of more than 400,000 clones listed, roughly 80% are singletons. Germline V CDR1 and CDR2: LNHNV, YYDKDF (reference sequence). CDR3 length: 16 residues. Trimming left V 4 bases short and J 6 bases short, with 22 bases between. Sequencing used PBMCs. V and J are TRBV15 and TRBJ2-7; tentatively, D is TRBD1 (5 bases). This clonotype was sampled from a woman in her thirties or forties in good health. Some clones in this sample may be carry-over from other donors' samples. The DNA for the CDR3 is TGTGCCACCAGCACACTCCCTAGGACACCCCCCCCCGAGCAGTACTTC. Protein sequence: CATSTLPRTPPPEQYF.